This T cell receptor (beta chain) was sequenced for a study of identical twins' blood T cells. Study-level points and caveats: Top TCRbeta clonotypes were shared more with twin than unrelated donors.

TCRdb reanalysed the 5' RACE reads using MiXCR and keeps one entry per CDR3 protein. The sample lists roughly 380,000 distinct CDR3 sequences; around 30% were seen once. As concerns this clonotype: Antigen unknown.

Germline CDR1 DFQATT, CDR2 SNEGSKA (reference sequence). With 0 bases removed from V and 8 bases from J, the gap between germline ends came to 8 bases. The CDR3 length is 12 residues. This receptor was taken from a woman aged 18-49 years in good health. The chain joins TRBV20-1 to TRBJ2-1, with D possibly being TRBD2 (5 bases). The sample comprised PBMCs. The CDR3 spells CSARDLAYEQFF. For the CDR3, the DNA is TGCAGTGCTAGAGATCTAGCCTATGAGCAGTTCTTC.